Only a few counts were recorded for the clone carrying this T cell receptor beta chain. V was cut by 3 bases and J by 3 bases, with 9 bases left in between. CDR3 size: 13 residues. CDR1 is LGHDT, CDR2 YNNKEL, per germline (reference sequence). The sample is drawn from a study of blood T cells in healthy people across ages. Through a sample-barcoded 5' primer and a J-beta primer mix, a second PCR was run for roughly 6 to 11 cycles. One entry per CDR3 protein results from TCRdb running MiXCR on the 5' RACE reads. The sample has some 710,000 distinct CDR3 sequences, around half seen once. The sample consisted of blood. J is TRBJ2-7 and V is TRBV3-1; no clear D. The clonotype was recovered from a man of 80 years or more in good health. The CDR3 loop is CASSHASNYEQYF. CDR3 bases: TGTGCCAGCAGCCACGCTTCAAACTACGAGCAGTACTTC.